Detailed here is one T cell receptor beta chain. In the authors' workflow: Using reference gene primer amplification, nucleated cell counts were estimated. TCRdb's copy holds only in-frame clones and misses some; the assay was immunoSEQ multiplex PCR. V and J calls and clone size are copied from that table; D and trimming were computed from the DNA. The sample yields 300,000 to 400,000 clones, roughly 87% seen once. The sample originates from a study of blood T cell repertoires in COVID-19. Per germline, CDR1 SGHRS and CDR2 YFSETQ. The ends lost 1 base at V and 8 bases at J; junction bases unmatched: 14. The CDR3 extends over 16 amino acids.

The sequencing input was peripheral blood. This clonotype originated in a man between 45 and 60 years old with active or convalescent COVID-19. This chain joins TRBV5-1 and TRBJ1-2; the match to TRBD1 covers 7 bases. CDR3 DNA: TGCGCCAGCAGCTTGCCCCTAACAGGGGACGAGAGGGGCTACACCTTC. Protein: CASSLPLTGDERGYTF.